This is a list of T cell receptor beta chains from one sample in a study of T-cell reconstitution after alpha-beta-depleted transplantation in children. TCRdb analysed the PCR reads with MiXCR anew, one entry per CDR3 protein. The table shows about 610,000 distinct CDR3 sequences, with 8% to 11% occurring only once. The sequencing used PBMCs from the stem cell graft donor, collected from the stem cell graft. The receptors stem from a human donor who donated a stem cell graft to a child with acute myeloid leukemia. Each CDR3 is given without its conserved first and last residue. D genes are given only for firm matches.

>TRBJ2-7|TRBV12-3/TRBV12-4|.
ASRYLGGRVIEQY
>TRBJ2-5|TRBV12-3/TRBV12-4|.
ASRASEWARETQY
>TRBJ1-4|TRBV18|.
ASSPRSGGEKLF
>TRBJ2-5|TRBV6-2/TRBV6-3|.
ASNPGGRERTQY
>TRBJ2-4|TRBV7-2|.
ASSLARVGNIQY
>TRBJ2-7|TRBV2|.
ASRSDGSYEQY
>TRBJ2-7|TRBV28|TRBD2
ASSLWTSGRSHEQY
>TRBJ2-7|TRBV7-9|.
ASSLDHAYEQY
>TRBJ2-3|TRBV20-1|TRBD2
SASGLAKADTQY
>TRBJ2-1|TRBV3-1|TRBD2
ASSPRLASHDYNEQF
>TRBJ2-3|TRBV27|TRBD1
ASSLGQGRGDTQY
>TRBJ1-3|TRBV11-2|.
ASSFRHGGNTIY
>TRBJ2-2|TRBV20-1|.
SASGGPGELF
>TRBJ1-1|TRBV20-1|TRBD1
SASRQGTEAF
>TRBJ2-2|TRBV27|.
ASRPDRRPLNTGELF
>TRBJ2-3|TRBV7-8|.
ASSSTGGSYSSTDTQY
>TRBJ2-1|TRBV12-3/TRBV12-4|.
ASSFTLDQF
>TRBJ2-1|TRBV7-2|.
ASSFILAPSGQF
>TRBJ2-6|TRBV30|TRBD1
AWRPQGTGYRGANVLT
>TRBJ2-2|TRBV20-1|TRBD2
SARAGLAAFTTGELF
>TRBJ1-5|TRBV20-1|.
SARDGRTNQPQH
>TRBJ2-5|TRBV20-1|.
SAARRGSLEKTQY
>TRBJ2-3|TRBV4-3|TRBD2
ASSQARAGAWDTQY
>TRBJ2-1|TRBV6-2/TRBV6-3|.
ASRDGGGSYNEQF
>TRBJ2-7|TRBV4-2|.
ASSQDVEREQY
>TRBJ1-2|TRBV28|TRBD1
ASSLDRAGYT
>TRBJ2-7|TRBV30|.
AWSDPAVSSYEQY
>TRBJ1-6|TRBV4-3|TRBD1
ASSQVGGQGKPLH
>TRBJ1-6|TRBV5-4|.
ASSLGSGASSPLH
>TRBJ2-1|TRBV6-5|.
ASSSTTGHNEQF
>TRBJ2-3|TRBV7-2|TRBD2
ASSLAGGITDTQY
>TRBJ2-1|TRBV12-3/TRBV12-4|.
ASSNRNEQF
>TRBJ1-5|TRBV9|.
ASSVEAKRKSNQPQH
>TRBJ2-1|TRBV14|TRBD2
ASTRGLAGLDEQF
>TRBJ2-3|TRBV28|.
ASSLWGAGPRDRDTQY
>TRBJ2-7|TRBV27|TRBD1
ASRTGTDEQY
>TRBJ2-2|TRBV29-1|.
SVRTVLTGELF
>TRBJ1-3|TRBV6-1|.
ASSASFQGFFPGNTIY
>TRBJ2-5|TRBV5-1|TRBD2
ASSLEGLVKGAQY
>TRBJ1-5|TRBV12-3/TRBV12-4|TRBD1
ASRRDRTGINQPQH
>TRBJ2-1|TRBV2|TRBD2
ACSLGTSGRENYNEQF
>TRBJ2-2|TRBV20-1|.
SATGTGELF
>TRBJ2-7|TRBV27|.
ASSPFRGGEQY
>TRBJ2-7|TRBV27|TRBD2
ASRKSAGEASYEQY
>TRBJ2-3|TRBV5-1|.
ASSLGGYTDTQY
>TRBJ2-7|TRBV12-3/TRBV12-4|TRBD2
ASSPSWTSGSSYEQY
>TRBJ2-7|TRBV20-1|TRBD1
SAWDSPIYEQY